These 13 T cell receptor beta chains were all obtained from the same sample, sequenced in a study of technical replicates of blood from a few donors. The protocol was immunoSEQ multiplex PCR, while the TCRdb copy is restricted to in-frame clones and leaves out a portion. Of about 76,000 clones in the sample, 94% were seen once. The sequenced material came from T cells isolated from PBMCs. The receptors were gathered from a human donor in good health.

J is TRBJ2-3 and V is TRBV9; 8 bases are shared with TRBD1. V was pared by 4 bases and J by 6 bases, with 19 bases of the junction left unmatched. Germline assignment: CDR1 SGDLS and CDR2 YYNGEE. The CDR3 covers 18 residues. CDR3 DNA sequence: TGTGCCAGCAGCCACTCCTTGACAGGGGACACCCCTCAGGATACGCAGTATTTT. It codes for CASSHSLTGDTPQDTQYF. Complete variable domain (other parts from reference TRBV9 and TRBJ2-3): DSGVTQTPKHLITATGQRVTLRCSPRSGDLSVYWYQQSLDQGLQFLIQYYNGEERAKGNILERFSAQQFPDLHSELNLSSLELGDSALYFCASSHSLTGDTPQDTQYFGPGTRLTVL.

The chain combines TRBV30 with TRBJ2-7; TRBD2 might be the D (5 bases). V dropped 2 bases and J dropped 4 bases, with 12 bases sitting between them. Germline V gene sequence: CDR1 GTSNPN, CDR2 SVGIG (reference sequence). The CDR3 is 13 amino acids. The chain's CDR3 is CAWSLGLQYEQYF. The CDR3 DNA follows: TGTGCCTGGAGTCTCGGACTTCAGTACGAGCAGTACTTC.

This chain joins TRBV14 and TRBJ2-7; 9 nucleotides align to TRBD2. With 1 base clipped from V and 5 bases from J, the junction kept 6 bases outside the gene matches. Germline CDR1 is SGHDN and CDR2 is FVKESK. The CDR3 runs to 15 residues. CDR3: CASSQVLVAGDEQYF. CDR3 in DNA: TGTGCCAGCAGCCAAGTCTTGGTAGCGGGAGACGAGCAGTACTTC.

V usage is TRBV27 and J usage is TRBJ2-3; TRBD2 matches 9 bases. The CDR3 runs to 18 residues. CDR1 and CDR2 from the germline V gene are MNHEY and SMNVEV (reference sequence). The junction had 9 bases not matched to a gene; V was cut back by 2 bases and J by 0 bases. In nucleotides, the CDR3 is TGTGCCAGCAGTTTAATTCGCGGGAGGGTTACTAGCACAGATACGCAGTATTTT. It translates to CASSLIRGRVTSTDTQYF.

The chain has TRBV15 and TRBJ1-5; D remains ambiguous. The CDR3 runs 15 residues. V gave up 2 bases and J gave up 4 bases, with 12 bases separating them. Germline lookup yields CDR1 LNHNV and CDR2 YYDKDF (reference sequence). This chain's CDR3 is CATSRYRFENQPQHF. The CDR3 DNA reads TGTGCCACCAGCAGATACCGGTTTGAAAATCAGCCCCAGCATTTT.

This clone was seen just once. The chain links TRBV6-5 to TRBJ1-1; no firm D call. Trimming pared 0 bases from V and 3 bases from J, leaving 11 bases between. The CDR3 totals 15 residues. CDR1 is MNHEY and CDR2 is SVGAGI in the germline V gene. CDR3 protein: CASSYSGRAHTEAFF. The CDR3 region has the DNA TGTGCCAGCAGTTACTCTGGGCGGGCCCACACTGAAGCTTTCTTT.

The chain recombines TRBV7-6 with TRBJ2-7; TRBD1 agrees at 8 bases. V dropped 3 bases and J dropped 3; count of bases not matched to a gene: 7. The CDR3 spans 15 residues. CDR1 is SGHVS and CDR2 is FNYEAQ in the germline V gene. CDR3 DNA sequence: TGTGCCAGCAGCTTCCGGGACAGGAGCGACTACGAGCAGTACTTC. This sequence encodes CASSFRDRSDYEQYF.

The chain uses TRBV11-2 and TRBJ1-5, with TRBD1 as a possible D gene (5 bases). There are 18 residues in the CDR3. Trimming took 6 bases from V and 6 from J, leaving 27 bases between them. Germline lookup yields CDR1 SGHAT and CDR2 FQNNGV. The CDR3 region has the DNA TGTGCCAGCAGTATAGGCCCCGGGGGACTGGGTCATGTTCAGCCCCAGCATTTT. Protein product: CASSIGPGGLGHVQPQHF.

This CDR3 is CASSDTGGNTEAFF. The DNA for the CDR3 is TGTGCCAGCAGCGATACCGGGGGGAACACTGAAGCTTTCTTT. V is TRBV9 and J is TRBJ1-1; tentative D call: TRBD1 (5 bases). V dropped 3 bases and J dropped 1 base, with 10 bases sitting between them. The length of the CDR3 is 14 residues. CDR1 SGDLS and CDR2 YYNGEE come from the germline V gene.

This rearrangement joins TRBV9 to TRBJ2-1, with 15 bases that match TRBD2. The germline CDR1 and CDR2 sequences are SGDLS and YYNGEE. CDR3 length equals 18 residues. J lost 0 bases, V lost 3 bases, and 4 bases had no gene match. CDR3 protein: CASSGGLAGGPSYNEQFF. As DNA, the CDR3 is TGTGCCAGCAGCGGGGGACTAGCGGGAGGACCCTCCTACAATGAGCAGTTCTTC.

CDR3 in DNA: TGTGCCAGCAGTTTATATACCGGTGCCAATCAGCCCCAGCATTTT. It codes for CASSLYTGANQPQHF. The chain joins TRBV27 to TRBJ1-5; D is unresolved. CDR1 is MNHEY, CDR2 SMNVEV, per germline (reference sequence). Trimming cost V 1 base and J 3 bases, with 10 bases left between them. The CDR3 extends over 15 amino acids.

J is TRBJ1-4 and V is TRBV27; 7 positions match TRBD1. The CDR3 is made up of 14 amino acids. Germline CDR1 MNHEY, CDR2 SMNVEV (reference sequence). The junction had 7 bases not matched to a gene; V was cut back by 4 bases and J by 8 bases. Here the CDR3 DNA reads TGTGCCAGCAGTTGGACAGGCACGAGGGAAAAACTGTTTTTT. Protein product: CASSWTGTREKLFF. The whole variable domain, remainder taken from reference TRBV27 and TRBJ1-4, is EAQVTQNPRYLITVTGKKLTVTCSQNMNHEYMSWYRQDPGLGLRQIYYSMNVEVTDKGDVPEGYKVSRKEKRNFPLILESPSPNQTSLYFCASSWTGTREKLFFGSGTQLSVL.

V gene TRBV2 combines with J gene TRBJ2-1; no clear D gene. Trimming stripped 4 bases from V and 6 bases from J, with 7 bases between. The CDR3 is 12 amino acids. Looked up from germline, CDR1 is SNHLY and CDR2 is FYNNEI. The CDR3 protein is CASSGLPNEQFF. The CDR3 DNA reads TGTGCCAGCAGTGGACTGCCCAATGAGCAGTTCTTC.